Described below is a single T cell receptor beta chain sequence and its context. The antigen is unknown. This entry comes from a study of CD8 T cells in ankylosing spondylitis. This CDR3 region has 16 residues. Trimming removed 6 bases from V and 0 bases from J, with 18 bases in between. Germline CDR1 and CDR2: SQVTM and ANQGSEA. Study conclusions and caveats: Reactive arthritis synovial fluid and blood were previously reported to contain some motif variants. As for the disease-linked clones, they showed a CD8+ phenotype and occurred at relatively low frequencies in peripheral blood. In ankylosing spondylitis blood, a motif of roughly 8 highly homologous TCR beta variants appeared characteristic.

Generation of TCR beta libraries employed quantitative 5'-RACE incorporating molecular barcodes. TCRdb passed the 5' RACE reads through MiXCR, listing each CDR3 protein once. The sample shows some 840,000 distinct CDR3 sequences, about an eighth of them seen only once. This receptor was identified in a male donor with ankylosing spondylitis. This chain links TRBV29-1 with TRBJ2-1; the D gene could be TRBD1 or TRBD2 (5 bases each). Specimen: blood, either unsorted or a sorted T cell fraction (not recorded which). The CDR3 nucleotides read TGCAGCGTGGAGGCAGGGCTCGACAGCTCCTACAATGAGCAGTTCTTC. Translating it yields CSVEAGLDSSYNEQFF.